This T cell receptor (beta chain) came from a study of cytomegalovirus exposure and HLA in healthy donors. Findings of the study overall: Later analysis identified a missense DCLRE1C variant that was linked to TCR beta V- and J-gene trimming.

The PCR used 60 Vbeta and 13 Jbeta primers. In the authors' workflow: An analysis that came later counted some 80 million unique TCR beta chains, approximately 11 million shared. TCRdb's copy holds only in-frame clones and misses some; the assay was immunoSEQ multiplex PCR. Clonal size and the V and J genes are those of that table, whereas D and trimming came from the DNA. The sample gives roughly 90,000 clones, 85% to 90% of which show up once; about 2.5% is in the top ten. A word on this clone: Its matching antigen is unknown.

CDR3 length: 13 residues. Germline values: CDR1 SGHAT, CDR2 FQNNGV. With V trimmed by 5 bases and J by 4 bases, 2 bases remained unmatched. The source material was PBMCs. This chain connects TRBV11-2 to TRBJ1-3; TRBD1 matches at 7 bases. The source is a man aged 18 to 35 in good health and CMV-seronegative. Here the CDR3 reads CASSQDRGNTIYF. CDR3 DNA sequence: TGTGCCAGCAGCCAGGACAGGGGAAACACCATATATTTT.